This T cell receptor (beta chain) appears in the sequencing data of a study of beta chain features in type 1 diabetes. General study points: A pattern of fewer insertions and more deletions at VDJ junctions was seen in type 1 diabetes patients. Moderate but significant shortening of TCRB CDR3s was recorded in all four CD4+ subsets from Type 1 diabetes patients.

The single heparinised draw taken from each donor contained about 120 mL of blood on average. The authors obtained over 95% purity in all sorted populations. Expressed TCRB transcripts got sequenced, as all isolated RNA was reverse transcribed. Some clones are missing from TCRdb's copy, which holds only in-frame ones; the method was immunoSEQ multiplex PCR. In the table there are approximately 150,000 clones, 50% to 70% of which are singletons. About this clone itself: What it recognizes is unknown.

The sample comprised naive CD4+ T cells from blood. The clonotype comes from a man aged 30-40 years with type 1 diabetes.

CDR3 sequence reads: CASSIVGDTEAFF. The CDR3 DNA follows: TGTGCCAGCAGCATCGTAGGGGACACTGAAGCTTTCTTT. J is TRBJ1-1 and V is TRBV7-2, with TRBD1 as a possible D gene (5 bases). From germline, CDR1 is SGHTA and CDR2 FQGNSA. The CDR3 runs to 13 residues. V lost 5 bases and J 3 bases, leaving 10 bases between the germline ends.